This T cell receptor (beta chain) comes out of a study of cytomegalovirus exposure and HLA in healthy donors. V shed 1 base and J shed 11 bases, with 15 bases lying between them. The CDR3 runs to 14 residues. CDR1 LNHDA and CDR2 SQIVND come from the germline V gene (reference sequence). This clone occurred once. PCR amplification relied on 60 Vbeta primers (plus 13 Jbeta primers). This table comes from immunoSEQ multiplex PCR, and its TCRdb copy is limited to in-frame clones, with some not included. The table records roughly 140,000 clones, over 60% of them present only once. Sequencing was done on a sample of PBMCs. The sequence was obtained from a woman between 45 and 60 years old in good health and CMV-seronegative. The rearrangement uses TRBV19 and TRBJ1-5, with TRBD1 as a possible D gene (5 bases). The CDR3 here is CASSIGGTVWAQHF. In nucleotides, the CDR3 is TGTGCCAGTAGTATAGGGGGCACGGTGTGGGCCCAGCATTTT. Complete variable domain (other parts from reference TRBV19 and TRBJ1-5): DGGITQSPKYLFRKEGQNVTLSCEQNLNHDAMYWYRQDPGQGLRLIYYSQIVNDFQKGDIAEGYSVSREKKESFPLTVTSAQKNPTAFYLCASSIGGTVWAQHFGDGTRLSIL.